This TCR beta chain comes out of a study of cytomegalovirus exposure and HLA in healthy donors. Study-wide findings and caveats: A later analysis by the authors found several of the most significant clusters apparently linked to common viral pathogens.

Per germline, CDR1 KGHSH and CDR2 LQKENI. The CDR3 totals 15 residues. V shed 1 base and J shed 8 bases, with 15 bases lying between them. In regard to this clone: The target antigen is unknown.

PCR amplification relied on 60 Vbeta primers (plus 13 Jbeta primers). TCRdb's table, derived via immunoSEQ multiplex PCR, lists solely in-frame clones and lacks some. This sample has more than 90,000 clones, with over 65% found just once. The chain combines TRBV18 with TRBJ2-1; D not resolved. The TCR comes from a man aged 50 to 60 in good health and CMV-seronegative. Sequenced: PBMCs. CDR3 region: CASSPHWARLYEQFF. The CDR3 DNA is TGTGCCAGCTCACCACATTGGGCCCGGTTATATGAGCAGTTCTTC.